Many counts were recorded for the clone carrying this T cell receptor (beta chain). Antigen specificity is unknown. The entry originates in a study of T-cell reconstitution after alpha-beta-depleted transplantation in children. Broader study findings: Counts and diversity of T cells one year after transplant came mostly from newly produced T cells. By about two months after transplant, alpha-beta T cells reportedly arose from several hundred graft clones that had expanded. Surviving recipient cells, namely T cells and thymic progenitors, were the source of high day-60 TCRbeta diversity in some patients.

Unique molecular identifiers tagged the TCRbeta library. TCRdb fed the PCR reads into MiXCR, producing one record per CDR3 protein. This sample has hundreds of thousands of distinct CDR3 sequences, with over 10% found just once. The CDR3 covers 14 residues. Looked up from germline, CDR1 is DFQATT and CDR2 is SNEGSKA (reference sequence). V lost 7 bases and J lost 0, with 13 bases in between. Source: PBMCs, taken before TCRalphabeta/CD19-depleted stem cell transplant. The origin of this receptor is a girl aged 2 to 10 with congenital amegakaryocytic thrombocytopenia, due to receive a stem cell transplant. The V call is TRBV20-1, the J call TRBJ2-1; D is ambiguous. CDR3 sequence: CSVAAPSSYNEQFF. The CDR3 DNA reads TGCAGTGTGGCGGCGCCTTCCTCCTACAATGAGCAGTTCTTC.